What follows are 3 T cell receptor beta chains derived from one specimen sequenced in a study of blood T cell repertoires in COVID-19. Clones were read by immunoSEQ multiplex PCR, and TCRdb kept only the in-frame ones, dropping some. The table lists 110,000 to 150,000 clones, 70% to 90% of them singletons. The source material was PBMCs or T cells enriched from blood (not recorded which). These TCRs come from a man aged 50-60 years who had recovered from COVID-19.

The V and J genes are TRBV7-2 and TRBJ2-1; TRBD2 aligns across 7 bases. The germline V gene has CDR1 SGHTA and CDR2 FQGNSA. The V and J ends lost 1 base and 7 bases, in that order; junction bases with no gene match: 7. The CDR3 loop spans 15 amino acids. In DNA, the CDR3 is TGTGCCAGCAGCTTAGATCGACTAGCCACGAATGAGCAGTTCTTC. Residues: CASSLDRLATNEQFF.

The rearrangement joins TRBV7-3 to TRBJ1-3; 8 bases align to TRBD1. The CDR3 is 15 amino acids. The germline CDR1 and CDR2 sequences are SGHTA and FQGTGA. The V gene end was trimmed by 5 bases and the J gene end by 1 base; junction bases not matched to a gene: 4. This CDR3 is CASSNQGASGNTIYF. DNA of the CDR3: TGTGCCAGCAGCAACCAGGGGGCGTCTGGAAACACCATATATTTT.

The J gene is TRBJ1-5, the V gene TRBV28; tentatively, D is TRBD1 (6 bases). Germline V gene data show CDR1 as MDHEN and CDR2 as SYDVKM. This CDR3 has 16 residues. The V end lost 3 bases, the J end lost 7 bases, and 19 bases lay between the germline ends. CDR3 in DNA: TGTGCCAGCAGTTTGGGTGATATGGGGGCGGAACAGCCCCAGCATTTT. It yields the protein CASSLGDMGAEQPQHF.